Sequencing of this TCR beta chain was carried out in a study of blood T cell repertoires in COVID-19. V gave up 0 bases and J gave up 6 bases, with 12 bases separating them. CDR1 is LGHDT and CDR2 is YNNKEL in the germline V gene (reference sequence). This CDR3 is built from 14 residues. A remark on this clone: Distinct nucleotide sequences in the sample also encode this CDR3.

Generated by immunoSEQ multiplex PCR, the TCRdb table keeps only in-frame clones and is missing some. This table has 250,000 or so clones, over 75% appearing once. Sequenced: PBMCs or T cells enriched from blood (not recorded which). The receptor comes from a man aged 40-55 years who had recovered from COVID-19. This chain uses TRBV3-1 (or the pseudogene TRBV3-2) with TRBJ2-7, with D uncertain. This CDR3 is CASSQDYRPGEQYF. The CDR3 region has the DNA TGTGCCAGCAGCCAAGATTATCGGCCGGGCGAGCAGTACTTC.